This TCR beta chain is from a study of T cell repertoires in cytomegalovirus infection. Overall study context: Well-studied HLA-B-restricted epitopes and recently identified HLA-C-restricted epitopes of CMV were both used in the study. The public TCR beta signatures pointed to both CMV infection and matching HLA type. The study, taken as a whole, reports: HLA-C-restricted, CMV-specific TCR beta clonotypes were dominant ex vivo. The cumulative frequency of public TCR beta families identified carriers of CMV plus the relevant HLA.

With 1 base removed from V and 8 bases from J, the gap between germline ends came to 14 bases. CDR1 and CDR2 (germline): SGHAT, FQNNGV. This CDR3 comprises 14 residues. TCRdb independently ran MiXCR on the reads; one entry per CDR3 protein. The sample shows tens of thousands of distinct CDR3 sequences, approximately 22% of them seen only once. To note about this clonotype: Its antigen is as yet unknown.

The sequence came from a human donor in good health (CMV status not recorded). Some clones in this sample may be carry-over from other donors' samples. V usage is TRBV11-2 and J usage is TRBJ1-1; D unresolved. The starting material was CD8+ T cells from cultured PBMCs, obtained from culture after CMV antigen stimulation. The CDR3 loop reads CASSLVASSLEAFF. The CDR3 nucleotides are TGTGCCAGCAGCTTAGTAGCTAGCAGTCTAGAAGCTTTCTTT. Drawing the rest from reference TRBV11-2 and TRBJ1-1, the complete variable domain is EAGVAQSPRYKIIEKRQSVAFWCNPISGHATLYWYQQILGQGPKLLIQFQNNGVVDDSQLPKDRFSAERLKGVDSTLKIQPAKLEDSAVYLCASSLVASSLEAFFGQGTRLTVV.